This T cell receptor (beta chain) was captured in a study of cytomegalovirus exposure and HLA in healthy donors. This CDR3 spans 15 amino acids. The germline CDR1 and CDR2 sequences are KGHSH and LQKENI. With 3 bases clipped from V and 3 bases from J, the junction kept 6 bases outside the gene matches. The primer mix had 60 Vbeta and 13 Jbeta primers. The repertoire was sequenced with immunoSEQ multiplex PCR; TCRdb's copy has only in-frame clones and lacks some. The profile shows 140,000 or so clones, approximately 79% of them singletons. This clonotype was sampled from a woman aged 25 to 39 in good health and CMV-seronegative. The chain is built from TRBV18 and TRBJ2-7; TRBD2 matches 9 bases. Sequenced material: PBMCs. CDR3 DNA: TGTGCCAGCTCACCCGGAGTAGCGGGAGACTACGAGCAGTACTTC. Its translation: CASSPGVAGDYEQYF.